The rows below give T cell receptor beta chains drawn from one sample of a study of blood T cell repertoires in COVID-19. Measured with immunoSEQ multiplex PCR; TCRdb has only the in-frame clones, and not every one. The sample consists of 120,000 to 150,000 clones, around 87% of them appearing once. The sequencing sample was made of peripheral blood. The origin of the receptors is a man in his late teens or twenties with COVID-19, enrolled during active disease. CDR3s include the opening cysteine and the closing phenylalanine or tryptophan. The D gene is left open where the match is weak. Clone size, where shown, is once, few, many, or a class for clones that have expanded.

clone size: -; J gene: TRBJ2-6; D gene: -; V gene: TRBV29-1; CDR3 DNA: TGCAGCGTTGAAGACAGGGCCGCCCCGGGGGCCAACGTCCTGACTTTC; CDR3 protein: CSVEDRAAPGANVLTF
clone size: -; J gene: TRBJ2-7; D gene: TRBD1; V gene: TRBV27; CDR3 DNA: TGTGCCAGCAGTCCCACAGGGGCCCCCTACGAGCAGTACTTC; CDR3 protein: CASSPTGAPYEQYF
clone size: -; J gene: TRBJ1-2; D gene: TRBD1; V gene: TRBV7-2; CDR3 DNA: TGTGCCAGCAGCTTCACTACAGGGGGGAACTATGGCTACACCTTC; CDR3 protein: CASSFTTGGNYGYTF
clone size: -; J gene: TRBJ2-3; D gene: -; V gene: TRBV11-3; CDR3 DNA: TGTGCCAGCAGCTTCTCCAGGGCCGCAGATACGCAGTATTTT; CDR3 protein: CASSFSRAADTQYF
clone size: few; J gene: TRBJ2-7; D gene: -; V gene: TRBV5-1; CDR3 DNA: TGCGCCAGCAGCTTGGCTCAGGGGGGCTCTTTCTACGAGCAGTACTTC; CDR3 protein: CASSLAQGGSFYEQYF
clone size: -; J gene: TRBJ2-7; D gene: TRBD2; V gene: TRBV5-6; CDR3 DNA: TGTGCCAGCAGCTTTGGCGGGAGGTTAGACGAGCAGTACTTC; CDR3 protein: CASSFGGRLDEQYF
clone size: -; J gene: TRBJ1-5; D gene: -; V gene: TRBV4-2; CDR3 DNA: TGTGCCAGCAGCCAAGAGGGGCAGGGGATTCTTAGCAATCAGCCCCAGCATTTT; CDR3 protein: CASSQEGQGILSNQPQHF
clone size: -; J gene: TRBJ2-2; D gene: -; V gene: TRBV29-1; CDR3 DNA: TGCAGCGTGGAGACAGACCTTGGGGCCGGGGAGCTGTTTTTT; CDR3 protein: CSVETDLGAGELFF
clone size: -; J gene: TRBJ2-7; D gene: TRBD1; V gene: TRBV7-2; CDR3 DNA: TGTGCCAGCAGCTTAACGGCAGGGGGTATCTACGAGCAGTACTTC; CDR3 protein: CASSLTAGGIYEQYF
clone size: -; J gene: TRBJ2-1; D gene: -; V gene: TRBV6-5; CDR3 DNA: TGTGCCAGCAGGCGACAGCTTTGGAATGAGCAGTTCTTC; CDR3 protein: CASRRQLWNEQFF
clone size: -; J gene: TRBJ2-3; D gene: -; V gene: TRBV6-5; CDR3 DNA: TGTGCCAGCAGTTATGCCGCAAGTGGCGATACGCAGTATTTT; CDR3 protein: CASSYAASGDTQYF
clone size: -; J gene: TRBJ2-5; D gene: -; V gene: TRBV20-1; CDR3 DNA: TGCAGTGCCAGACTTGCCGAGGCCCAGTACTTC; CDR3 protein: CSARLAEAQYF
clone size: -; J gene: TRBJ2-3; D gene: -; V gene: TRBV2; CDR3 DNA: TGTGCCAGGGAGCGGGACGGGACATATTCATCGGATACGCAGTATTTT; CDR3 protein: CARERDGTYSSDTQYF
clone size: -; J gene: TRBJ2-7; D gene: -; V gene: TRBV7-2; CDR3 DNA: TGTGCCAGCAGCCCCCCCCCGGGATCGTACGAGCAGTACTTC; CDR3 protein: CASSPPPGSYEQYF
clone size: -; J gene: TRBJ1-1; D gene: -; V gene: TRBV19; CDR3 DNA: TGTGCCAGTAGTATGAGAGGGCTGAACACTGAAGCTTTCTTT; CDR3 protein: CASSMRGLNTEAFF
clone size: -; J gene: TRBJ2-5; D gene: -; V gene: TRBV30; CDR3 DNA: TGTGCCTGGAGTACCCCGGGAACCCAGTACTTC; CDR3 protein: CAWSTPGTQYF
clone size: -; J gene: TRBJ1-4; D gene: -; V gene: TRBV19; CDR3 DNA: TGTGCCAGTAGTATACGGGACATTGGTGAAAAACTGCTTTTT; CDR3 protein: CASSIRDIGEKLLF
clone size: -; J gene: TRBJ2-5; D gene: -; V gene: TRBV2; CDR3 DNA: TGTGCCAGCAAGGCTAGCCCCCAGGAGACCCAGTACTTC; CDR3 protein: CASKASPQETQYF
clone size: few; J gene: TRBJ1-2; D gene: TRBD1; V gene: TRBV7-2; CDR3 DNA: TGTGCCAGCAGCTTTATTCCGGGACAGGCGGATGGCTACACCTTC; CDR3 protein: CASSFIPGQADGYTF
clone size: -; J gene: TRBJ2-1; D gene: -; V gene: TRBV29-1; CDR3 DNA: TGCAGCGTTGATACAGGGTTTGGGAATGAGCAGTTCTTC; CDR3 protein: CSVDTGFGNEQFF
clone size: -; J gene: TRBJ2-2; D gene: -; V gene: TRBV7-2; CDR3 DNA: TGTGCCAGCAGCTTTGATTGGGCGATCGGGGAGCTGTTTTTT; CDR3 protein: CASSFDWAIGELFF
clone size: -; J gene: TRBJ2-1; D gene: TRBD2; V gene: TRBV9; CDR3 DNA: TGTGCCAGCAGCGCTCCGACTAGCGGGTTTTACAATGAGCAGTTCTTC; CDR3 protein: CASSAPTSGFYNEQFF